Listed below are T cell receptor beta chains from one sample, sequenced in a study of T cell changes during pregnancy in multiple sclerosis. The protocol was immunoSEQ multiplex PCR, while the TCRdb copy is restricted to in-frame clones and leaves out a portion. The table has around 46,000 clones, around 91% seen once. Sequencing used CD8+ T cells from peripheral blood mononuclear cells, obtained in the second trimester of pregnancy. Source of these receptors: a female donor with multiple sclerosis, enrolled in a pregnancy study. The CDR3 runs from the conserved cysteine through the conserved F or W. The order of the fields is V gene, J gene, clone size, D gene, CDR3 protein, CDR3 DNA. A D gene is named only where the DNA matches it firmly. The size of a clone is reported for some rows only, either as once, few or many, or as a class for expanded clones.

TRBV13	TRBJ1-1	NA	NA	CASSQGGHTNTEAFF	TGTGCCAGCAGTCAAGGTGGGCATACGAACACTGAAGCTTTCTTT
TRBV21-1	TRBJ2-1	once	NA	CASTRDSTCEQFF	TGTGCCAGCACCAGGGACAGCACGTGTGAGCAGTTCTTC
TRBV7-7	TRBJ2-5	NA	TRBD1	CASSSTGALQETQYF	TGTGCTAGCAGCTCGACAGGGGCCCTTCAAGAGACCCAGTACTTC
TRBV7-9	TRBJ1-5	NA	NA	CASSLDSSNQPQHF	TGTGCCAGCAGCTTAGACAGTAGCAATCAGCCCCAGCATTTT
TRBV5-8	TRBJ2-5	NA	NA	CASSLPGQETQYF	TGTGCCAGCAGCTTGCCAGGCCAAGAGACCCAGTACTTC
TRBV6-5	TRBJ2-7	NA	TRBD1	CASSYGTGPYEQYF	TGTGCCAGCAGTTACGGGACAGGCCCCTACGAGCAGTACTTC
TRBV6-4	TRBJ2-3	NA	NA	CASSDSTGGGSTDTQYF	TGTGCCAGCAGTGACTCGACAGGCGGGGGAAGCACAGATACGCAGTATTTT
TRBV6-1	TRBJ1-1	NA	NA	CASSESEYTEAFF	TGTGCCAGCAGTGAATCGGAGTACACTGAAGCTTTCTTT
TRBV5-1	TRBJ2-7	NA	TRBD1	CASSLADRDYEQYF	TGCGCCAGCAGCTTGGCGGACAGGGATTACGAGCAGTACTTC
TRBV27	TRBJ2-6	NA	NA	CASSLVAAGANVLTF	TGTGCCAGCAGTTTAGTTGCGGCTGGGGCCAACGTCCTGACTTTC
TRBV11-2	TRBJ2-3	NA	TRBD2	CASSLLAGETDTQYF	TGTGCCAGCAGCCTACTAGCGGGAGAGACAGATACGCAGTATTTT
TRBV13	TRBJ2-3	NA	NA	CASSLSPPADTQYF	TGTGCCAGCAGCTTAAGCCCCCCCGCAGATACGCAGTATTTT
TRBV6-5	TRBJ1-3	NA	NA	CASSATGGNLNTIYF	TGTGCCAGCAGTGCCACGGGGGGCAATTTAAACACCATATATTTT
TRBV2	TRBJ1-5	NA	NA	CASGKYRDNQPQHF	TGTGCCAGCGGGAAATACCGGGACAATCAGCCCCAGCATTTT
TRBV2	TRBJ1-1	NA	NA	CASIRGYTEAFF	TGTGCCAGCATAAGGGGGTACACTGAAGCTTTCTTT
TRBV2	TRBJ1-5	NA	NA	CASSVDSESNQPQHF	TGTGCCAGCAGTGTCGATTCTGAGAGCAATCAGCCCCAGCATTTT
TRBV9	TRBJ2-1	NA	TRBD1	CASRAGTGDNEQFF	TGTGCCAGCAGAGCAGGAACAGGGGACAATGAGCAGTTCTTC
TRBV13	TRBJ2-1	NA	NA	CASRASGETFYNEQFF	TGTGCCAGCAGGGCCTCTGGGGAGACATTCTACAATGAGCAGTTCTTC
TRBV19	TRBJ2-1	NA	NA	CASSMGQGVYNEQFF	TGTGCCAGTAGTATGGGTCAGGGCGTCTACAATGAGCAGTTCTTC
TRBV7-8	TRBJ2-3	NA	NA	CASSLAPVDTQYF	TGTGCCAGCAGCTTAGCACCGGTGGATACGCAGTATTTT
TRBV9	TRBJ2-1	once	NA	CASSGDWGLYNEQFF	TGTGCCAGCAGCGGCGACTGGGGCCTTTACAATGAGCAGTTCTTC
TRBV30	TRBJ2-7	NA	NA	CAWSVGHSYEQYF	TGTGCCTGGAGTGTGGGACACTCCTACGAGCAGTACTTC
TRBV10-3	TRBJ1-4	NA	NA	CAISEGAITTNEKLFF	TGTGCCATCAGTGAGGGGGCGATTACAACTAATGAAAAACTGTTTTTT
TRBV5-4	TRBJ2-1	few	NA	CASSLGGGVNEQFF	TGTGCCAGCAGCTTGGGGGGCGGTGTCAATGAGCAGTTCTTC
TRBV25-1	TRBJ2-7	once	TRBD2	CASSSGDYEQYF	TGTGCCAGCAGTAGCGGGGATTACGAGCAGTACTTC
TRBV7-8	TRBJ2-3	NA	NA	CASSLIESDGTDTQYF	TGTGCCAGCAGCTTAATTGAAAGCGACGGCACAGATACGCAGTATTTT